This note documents a single TCR beta chain sequence. Sequencing was performed with immunoSEQ multiplex PCR; in TCRdb, only in-frame clones are kept and a portion is missing. The repertoire holds roughly 100,000 clones, with over 80% as singletons. Germline V gene data show CDR1 as KGHDR and CDR2 as SFDVKD. CDR3 length: 19 amino acids. The V segment lost 3 bases and the J segment 1 base; nucleotides outside the gene matches: 7. The source of the sample is a study of blood T cell repertoires in COVID-19. The V gene is TRBV24-1, the J gene TRBJ2-3; TRBD2 aligns across 15 bases. This TCR was sampled from a human donor with active COVID-19. The donor label of this sample is uncertain. The sequencing sample was made of peripheral blood. Written as DNA, the CDR3 is TGTGCCACCAGTGATCCCTCCGGGACTAGCGGGGGGCGCACAGATACGCAGTATTTT. This sequence encodes CATSDPSGTSGGRTDTQYF.